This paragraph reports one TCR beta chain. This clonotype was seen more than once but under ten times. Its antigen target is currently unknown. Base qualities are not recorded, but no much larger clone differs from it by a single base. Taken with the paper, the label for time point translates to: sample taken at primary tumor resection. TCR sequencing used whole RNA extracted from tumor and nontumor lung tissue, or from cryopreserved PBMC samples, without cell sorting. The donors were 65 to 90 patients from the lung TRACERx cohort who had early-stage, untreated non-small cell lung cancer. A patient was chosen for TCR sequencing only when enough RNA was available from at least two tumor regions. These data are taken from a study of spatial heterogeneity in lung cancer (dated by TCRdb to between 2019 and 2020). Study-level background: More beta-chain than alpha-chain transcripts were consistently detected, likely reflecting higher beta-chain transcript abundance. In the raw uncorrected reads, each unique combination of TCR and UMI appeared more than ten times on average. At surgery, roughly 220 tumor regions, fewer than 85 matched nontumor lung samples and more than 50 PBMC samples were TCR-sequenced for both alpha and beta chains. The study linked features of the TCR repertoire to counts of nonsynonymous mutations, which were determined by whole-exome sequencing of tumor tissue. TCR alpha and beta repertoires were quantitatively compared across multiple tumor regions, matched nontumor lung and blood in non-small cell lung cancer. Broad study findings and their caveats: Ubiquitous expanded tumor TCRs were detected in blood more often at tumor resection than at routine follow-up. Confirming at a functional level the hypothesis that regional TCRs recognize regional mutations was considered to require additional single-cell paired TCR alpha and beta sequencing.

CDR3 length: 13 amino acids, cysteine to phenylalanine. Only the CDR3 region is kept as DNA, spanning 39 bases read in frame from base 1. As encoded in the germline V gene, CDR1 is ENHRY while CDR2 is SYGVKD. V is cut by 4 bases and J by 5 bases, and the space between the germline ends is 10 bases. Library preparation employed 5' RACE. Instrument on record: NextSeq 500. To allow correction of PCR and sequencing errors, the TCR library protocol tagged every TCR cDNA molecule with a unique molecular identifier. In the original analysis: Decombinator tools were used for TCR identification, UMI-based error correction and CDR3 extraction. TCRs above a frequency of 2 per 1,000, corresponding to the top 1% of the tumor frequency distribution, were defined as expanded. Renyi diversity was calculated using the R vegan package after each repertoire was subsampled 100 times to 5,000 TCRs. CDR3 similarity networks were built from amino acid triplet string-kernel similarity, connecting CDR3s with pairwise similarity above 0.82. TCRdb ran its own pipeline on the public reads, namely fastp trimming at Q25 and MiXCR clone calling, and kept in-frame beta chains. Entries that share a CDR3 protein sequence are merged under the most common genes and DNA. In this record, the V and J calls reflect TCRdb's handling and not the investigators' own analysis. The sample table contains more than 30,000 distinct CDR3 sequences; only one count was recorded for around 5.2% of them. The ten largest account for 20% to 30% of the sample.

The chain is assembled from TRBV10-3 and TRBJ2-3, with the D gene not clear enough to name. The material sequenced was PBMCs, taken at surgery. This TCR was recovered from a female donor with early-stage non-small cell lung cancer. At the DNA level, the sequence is TGTGCCATCAGTGTCCGACCACAAGATACGCAGTATTTT. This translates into CAISVRPQDTQYF.